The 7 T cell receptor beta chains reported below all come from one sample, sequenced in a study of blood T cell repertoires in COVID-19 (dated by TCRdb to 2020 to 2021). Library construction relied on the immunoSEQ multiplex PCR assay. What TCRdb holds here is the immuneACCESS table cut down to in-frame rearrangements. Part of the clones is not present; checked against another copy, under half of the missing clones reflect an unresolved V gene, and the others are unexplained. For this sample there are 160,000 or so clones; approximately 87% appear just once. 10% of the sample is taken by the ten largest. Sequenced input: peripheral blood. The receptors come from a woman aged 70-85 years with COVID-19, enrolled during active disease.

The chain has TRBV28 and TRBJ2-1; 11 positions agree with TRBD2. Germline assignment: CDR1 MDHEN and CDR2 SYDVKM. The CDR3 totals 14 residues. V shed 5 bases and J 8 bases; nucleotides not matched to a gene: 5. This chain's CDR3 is CASSGSGGVDEQFF. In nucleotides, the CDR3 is TGTGCCAGCAGTGGTAGCGGGGGGGTGGATGAGCAGTTCTTC.

CDR3 residues: CASGRSGTGDYNEQFF. Written as DNA, the CDR3 is TGTGCCAGCGGAAGATCCGGGACAGGTGACTACAATGAGCAGTTCTTC. V is TRBV28 and J is TRBJ2-1; TRBD1 agrees at 8 bases. With V trimmed by 8 bases and J by 3 bases, 12 bases remained unmatched. The CDR3 covers 16 residues. Germline V gene data show CDR1 as MDHEN and CDR2 as SYDVKM.

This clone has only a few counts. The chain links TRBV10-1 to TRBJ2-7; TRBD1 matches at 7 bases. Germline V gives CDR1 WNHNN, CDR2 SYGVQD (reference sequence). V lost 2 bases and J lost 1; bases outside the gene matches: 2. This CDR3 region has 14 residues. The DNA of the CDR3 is TGCGCCAGCAGTGAGCCACAGGGGTCCTACGAGCAGTACTTC. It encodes CASSEPQGSYEQYF.

CDR3 in DNA: TGTGCCGTTGGAGGAGAGGGCTACTATGGCTACACCTTC. It is translated as CAVGGEGYYGYTF. The chain recombines TRBV28 with TRBJ1-2; D remains unclear. Per the germline V gene, CDR1 is MDHEN and CDR2 is SYDVKM. Deletions cut 11 bases from V and 3 bases from J, with 16 bases between. The CDR3 is 13 residues long.

The DNA for the CDR3 is TGTGCCAGCTCTCTTGGGACAGCCACTGAAGCTTTCTTT. It is translated as CASSLGTATEAFF. The chain couples TRBV18 to TRBJ1-1, with 7 positions matching TRBD1. J gave up 4 bases and V 6 bases, and 5 bases lay outside the gene matches. The CDR3 length is 13 residues. Germline loops: CDR1 KGHSH, CDR2 LQKENI.

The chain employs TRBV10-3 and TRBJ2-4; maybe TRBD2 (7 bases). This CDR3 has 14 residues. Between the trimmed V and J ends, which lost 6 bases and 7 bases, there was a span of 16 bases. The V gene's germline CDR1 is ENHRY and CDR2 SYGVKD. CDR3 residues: CAISDGGGPNIQYF. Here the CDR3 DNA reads TGTGCCATCAGCGATGGGGGGGGCCCGAACATTCAGTACTTC.

The CDR3 sequence: CASSIFQDSNEQFF. The CDR3 region has the DNA TGTGCCAGTAGTATTTTCCAGGATAGCAATGAGCAGTTCTTC. The chain carries TRBV19 and TRBJ2-1; D remains unclear. With 3 bases removed from V and 6 bases from J, the gap between germline ends came to 12 bases. Germline lookup yields CDR1 LNHDA and CDR2 SQIVND (reference sequence). This CDR3 has 14 amino acids.